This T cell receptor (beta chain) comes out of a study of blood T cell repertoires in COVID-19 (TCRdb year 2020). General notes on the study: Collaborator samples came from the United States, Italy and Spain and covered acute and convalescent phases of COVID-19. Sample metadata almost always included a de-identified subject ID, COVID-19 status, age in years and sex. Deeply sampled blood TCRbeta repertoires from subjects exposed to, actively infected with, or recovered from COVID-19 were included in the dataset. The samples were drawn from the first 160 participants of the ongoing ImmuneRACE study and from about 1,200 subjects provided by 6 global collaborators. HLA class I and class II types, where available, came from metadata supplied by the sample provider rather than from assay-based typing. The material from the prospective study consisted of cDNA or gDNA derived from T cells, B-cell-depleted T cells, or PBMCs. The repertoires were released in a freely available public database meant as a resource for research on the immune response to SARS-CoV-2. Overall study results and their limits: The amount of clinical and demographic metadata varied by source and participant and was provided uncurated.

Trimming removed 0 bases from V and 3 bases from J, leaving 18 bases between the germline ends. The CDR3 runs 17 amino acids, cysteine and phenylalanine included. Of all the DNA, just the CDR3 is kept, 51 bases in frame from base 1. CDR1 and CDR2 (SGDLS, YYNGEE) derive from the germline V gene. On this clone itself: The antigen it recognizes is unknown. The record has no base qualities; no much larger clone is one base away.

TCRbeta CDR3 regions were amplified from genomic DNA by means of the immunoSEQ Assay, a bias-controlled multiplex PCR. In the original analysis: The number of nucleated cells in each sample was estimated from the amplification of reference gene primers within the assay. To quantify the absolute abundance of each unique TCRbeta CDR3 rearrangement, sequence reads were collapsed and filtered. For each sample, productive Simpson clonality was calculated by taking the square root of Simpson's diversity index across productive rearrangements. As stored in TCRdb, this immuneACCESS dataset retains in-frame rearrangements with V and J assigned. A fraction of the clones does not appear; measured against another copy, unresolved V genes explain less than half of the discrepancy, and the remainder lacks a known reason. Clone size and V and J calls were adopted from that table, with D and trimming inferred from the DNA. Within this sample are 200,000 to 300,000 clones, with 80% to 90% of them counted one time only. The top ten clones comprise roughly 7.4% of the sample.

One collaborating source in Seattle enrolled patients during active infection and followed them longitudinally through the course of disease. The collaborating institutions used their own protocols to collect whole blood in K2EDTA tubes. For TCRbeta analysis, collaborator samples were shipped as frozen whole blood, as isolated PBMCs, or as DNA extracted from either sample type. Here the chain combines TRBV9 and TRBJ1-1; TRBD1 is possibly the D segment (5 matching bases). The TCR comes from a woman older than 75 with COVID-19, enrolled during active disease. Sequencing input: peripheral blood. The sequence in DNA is TGTGCCAGCAGCGTAGGGGGGGGACTTACCCCCTACACTGAAGCTTTCTTT. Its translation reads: CASSVGGGLTPYTEAFF.